The 2 T cell receptor beta chains below all came from one sample that was sequenced in a study of CD8+ T cells in alopecia areata. TCR sequencing used cDNA made by reverse transcription of extracted RNA. TCRdb keeps only in-frame clones here, not all; method: immunoSEQ multiplex PCR. The sample has roughly 200,000 clones, about 53% seen once; the top ten hold 11%. Specified treatment: oral pan-JAK inhibitor, 5-10 mg twice daily. The material sequenced was CD8+ T cells sorted from blood, taken at week 24, from a patient treated with tofacitinib. These receptors were obtained from a human donor with alopecia areata.

V gene TRBV30 combines with J gene TRBJ2-2, with TRBD1 matching over 7 bases. Germline CDR1 and CDR2: GTSNPN and SVGIG (reference sequence). V was pared by 1 base and J by 6 bases, with 2 bases of the junction left unmatched. There are 13 residues in the CDR3. The CDR3 spells CAWSGQGAGELFF. The CDR3 DNA sequence: TGTGCCTGGAGTGGTCAGGGGGCCGGGGAGCTGTTTTTT.

This clone has more than one count but fewer than ten. The chain uses TRBV6-5 and TRBJ2-3, with 10 bases matching TRBD2. V shed 4 bases, J shed 3 bases, and the junction held 4 bases outside the gene matches. This CDR3 comprises 15 residues. CDR1 is MNHEY, CDR2 SVGAGI, per germline. CDR3 nucleotide sequence: TGTGCCAGCAGTTCGCTAGCGGGGGCAACAGATACGCAGTATTTT. It translates to CASSSLAGATDTQYF.